The 20 T cell receptor beta chains presented below share a single source sample, sequenced in a study of response to subunit inactivated influenza vaccine. TCRdb processed the RT-PCR reads anew with MiXCR; each CDR3 protein has one entry. This table has about 780,000 distinct CDR3 sequences, less than 20% appearing once. The sequencing used PBMCs from blood, collected 4 to 6 days after vaccination. The receptors derive from a man aged 45-60 years who received an inactivated influenza vaccine.

This clonotype was seen at least ten times. The V call is TRBV7-9, the J call TRBJ2-5; tentative D call: TRBD1 (5 bases). Trimming shortened V by 6 bases and J by 1 base, and 9 bases separated the two germline ends. Germline values: CDR1 SEHNR, CDR2 FQNEAQ (reference sequence). The CDR3 has 13 residues. The CDR3 sequence is CASSFRAQETQYF. Here the CDR3 DNA reads TGTGCCAGCAGTTTCAGGGCCCAAGAGACCCAGTACTTC. The full variable domain, in which reference TRBV7-9 and TRBJ2-5 provide the parts outside the CDR3, is DTGVSQNPRHKITKRGQNVTFRCDPISEHNRLYWYRQTLGQGPEFLTYFQNEAQLEKSRLLSDRFSAERPKGSFSTLEIQRTEQGDSAMYLCASSFRAQETQYFGPGTRLLVL.

The chain has TRBV13 and TRBJ1-1, with TRBD1 identical over 9 bases. CDR1 and CDR2 from the germline V gene are PRHDT and FYEKMQ (reference sequence). The CDR3 covers 17 residues. Losses at the gene ends were 7 bases for V and 6 bases for J; bases not matched to a gene: 18. CDR3 loop: CASTRDRGSFLVPEAFF. CDR3 sequence (DNA): TGTGCCAGCACCCGAGACAGGGGGTCCTTTCTAGTTCCTGAAGCTTTCTTT.

This chain links TRBV20-1 with TRBJ1-6, with unresolved D. Per germline, CDR1 DFQATT and CDR2 SNEGSKA (reference sequence). The CDR3 has 14 residues. The ends were cut back, 4 bases at V and 1 base at J, with 8 bases in the middle. CDR3 bases: TGCAGTGCTATGGACGGATCCTATAATTCACCCCTCCACTTT. This sequence encodes CSAMDGSYNSPLHF.

J is TRBJ2-1 and V is TRBV20-1, with D uncertain. V was pared by 5 bases and J by 4 bases, with 12 bases between. This CDR3 spans 13 amino acids. Germline V gives CDR1 DFQATT, CDR2 SNEGSKA (reference sequence). The CDR3 coding sequence is TGCAGTGCTTTGGCTCTATTTTACAATGAGCAGTTCTTC. Its translation is CSALALFYNEQFF.

This chain links TRBV12-3 or TRBV12-4 with TRBJ2-7, with no clear D. Trimming stripped 6 bases from V and 4 bases from J, with 10 bases between. The CDR3 consists of 12 residues. CDR3 in DNA: TGTGCCAGCAGCCCCGTGAGTTACGAGCAGTACGTC. Its protein product is CASSPVSYEQYV.

This chain connects TRBV6-2 or TRBV6-3 to TRBJ1-1; D call uncertain. Per germline, CDR1 MNHEY and CDR2 SVGEGT. The CDR3 spans 19 residues. The V end lost 0 bases, the J end lost 0 bases, and 20 bases lay between the germline ends. The CDR3 spells CASSYSLRFRRPMNTEAFF. The CDR3 DNA is TGTGCCAGCAGTTACTCGCTTCGGTTCAGGAGACCTATGAACACTGAAGCTTTCTTT.

This clonotype was counted only a few times. The rearrangement links TRBV15 to TRBJ1-2; perhaps TRBD1 as D (5 bases). The CDR3 runs 14 residues. V dropped 4 bases and J dropped 3 bases, with 12 bases sitting between them. In germline, CDR1 is LNHNV, CDR2 YYDKDF (reference sequence). Here the CDR3 reads CATSKEGQHYGYTF. CDR3 coding DNA: TGTGCCACCAGCAAAGAGGGGCAGCACTATGGCTACACCTTC.

The V gene is TRBV10-3, the J gene TRBJ2-7, with 10 bases fitting TRBD1. Germline CDR1 and CDR2: ENHRY and SYGVKD. The junction had 3 bases not matched to a gene; V was cut back by 3 bases and J by 4 bases. The CDR3 has 14 amino acids. CDR3 region: CAISERGQGYEQYF. The CDR3 bases are TGTGCCATCAGTGAACGGGGACAGGGGTACGAGCAGTACTTC.

This clonotype was counted only a few times. This chain connects TRBV6-2 or TRBV6-3 to TRBJ2-7; D is undetermined. The CDR3 length is 13 residues. V lost 4 bases, J lost 7 bases, and 14 bases lay in between. Germline V CDR1 and CDR2: MNHEY, SVGEGT. CDR3 protein: CASSWGLRSEQYF. In DNA form, the CDR3 reads TGTGCCAGCAGTTGGGGTCTTCGTTCTGAGCAGTACTTC.

The CDR3 DNA sequence: TGTGCCAGCAGTCCACTGCTGTCAGGAGAGCAGTTCTTC. It is translated as CASSPLLSGEQFF. The chain carries TRBV28 and TRBJ2-1; D gene uncertain. Germline V CDR1 and CDR2: MDHEN, SYDVKM. The CDR3 runs 13 residues. Trimming took off 5 bases at V and 10 bases at J, with 15 bases between the two ends.

CDR3 in DNA: TGCGCCAGCAGCCACGTATCCGGGGACGGCTACACCTTC. Translation gives CASSHVSGDGYTF. The chain links TRBV4-3 to TRBJ1-2; a possible D gene is TRBD1 (5 bases). CDR3 length equals 13 residues. Germline CDR1 and CDR2: LGHNA and YSLEER. V was trimmed by 3 bases and J by 8 bases, leaving 13 bases between them.

This CDR3 reads CASSSEAGGLFEQFF. The CDR3 bases are TGTGCCAGCAGCTCTGAAGCGGGAGGGCTTTTTGAGCAGTTCTTC. The V call is TRBV7-9, the J call TRBJ2-1; 10 bases fit TRBD2. V was pared by 4 bases and J by 9 bases, with 9 bases of the junction left unmatched. The CDR3 sequence is 15 residues long. The germline CDR1 and CDR2 sequences are SEHNR and FQNEAQ (reference sequence).

This chain uses TRBV18 with TRBJ2-5; the match to TRBD1 covers 8 bases. Germline lookup yields CDR1 KGHSH and CDR2 LQKENI. After removal of 3 bases from V and 4 bases from J, the junction contained 1 base not matched to a gene. This CDR3 has 13 residues. CDR3 bases: TGTGCCAGCTCACCCAGGGGGCGAGAGACCCAGTACTTC. This translates into CASSPRGRETQYF. Supplemented by reference TRBV18 and TRBJ2-5, the full variable domain reads NAGVMQNPRHLVRRRGQEARLRCSPMKGHSHVYWYRQLPEEGLKFMVYLQKENIIDESGMPKERFSAEFPKEGPSILRIQQVVRGDSAAYFCASSPRGRETQYFGPGTRLLVL.

This chain uses TRBV20-1 with TRBJ1-6; D gene uncertain. CDR1 is DFQATT and CDR2 is SNEGSKA in the germline V gene (reference sequence). V lost 6 bases and J 5 bases, leaving 14 bases between the germline ends. The CDR3 is made up of 14 amino acids. CDR3: CSARKANDNSPLHF. DNA for the CDR3: TGCAGTGCCAGGAAGGCAAACGATAATTCACCCCTCCACTTT.

The rearrangement joins TRBV5-5 to TRBJ2-1, with 9 bases matching TRBD2. J was trimmed by 4 bases and V by 4 bases; bases with no gene match: 15. CDR3 length: 18 residues. Looked up from germline, CDR1 is SGHKS and CDR2 is YYEKEE (reference sequence). CDR3 protein: CASSPFVAGGPGYNEQFF. CDR3 nucleotide sequence: TGTGCCAGCAGCCCCTTTGTGGCGGGAGGGCCGGGGTACAATGAGCAGTTCTTC.

In its sample, this clonotype was seen a few times. The gene calls are TRBV24-1 and TRBJ2-1, with 14 bases matching TRBD2. Per germline, CDR1 KGHDR and CDR2 SFDVKD. V was pared by 3 bases and J by 1 base, with 4 bases of the junction left unmatched. There are 18 residues in the CDR3. CDR3 in amino acids: CATSDPRTSGRSYNEQFF. As DNA, the CDR3 is TGTGCCACCAGTGATCCCCGGACTAGCGGGAGGTCCTACAATGAGCAGTTCTTC.

Ten or more counts support this clonotype. The V gene is TRBV20-1, the J gene TRBJ2-7; 9 bases match TRBD1. This CDR3 has 13 amino acids. The trim removed 5 bases at V and 6 bases at J, leaving 8 bases unmatched. Germline CDR1 and CDR2: DFQATT and SNEGSKA (reference sequence). CDR3 sequence (DNA): TGCAGTGCTTCGGGGACAGGGAGGGGCGAGCAGTACTTC. This translates into CSASGTGRGEQYF.

This clonotype came up many times. The gene calls are TRBV25-1 and TRBJ2-1; tentative D call: TRBD2 (6 bases). The CDR3 consists of 19 residues. CDR1 and CDR2 (germline): MGHDK, SYGVNS. Trimming removed 0 bases at V and 2 bases at J, with 20 bases between. The CDR3 reads CASSEYPTDSGPTYNEQFF. In nucleotides, the CDR3 is TGTGCCAGCAGTGAATACCCGACAGATAGCGGACCGACCTACAATGAGCAGTTCTTC.

The V call is TRBV29-1, the J call TRBJ2-1; D may be TRBD2 (6 bases). This CDR3 comprises 16 residues. The V end was cut by 0 bases, the J end by 2 bases, with 14 bases between. Germline CDR1 and CDR2: SQVTM and ANQGSEA. The DNA of the CDR3 is TGCAGCGTTGAAGATACGCTAGCGTCCCCCTACAATGAGCAGTTCTTC. This sequence encodes CSVEDTLASPYNEQFF.

This clonotype was found a few times. The chain employs TRBV10-3 and TRBJ2-5; the D is unclear. Deletions cut 4 bases from V and 2 bases from J, with 5 bases between. This CDR3 region has 12 residues. CDR1 is ENHRY, CDR2 SYGVKD, per germline. The CDR3 loop is CAISAQQETQYF. The CDR3 bases are TGTGCCATCAGTGCACAGCAAGAGACCCAGTACTTC.